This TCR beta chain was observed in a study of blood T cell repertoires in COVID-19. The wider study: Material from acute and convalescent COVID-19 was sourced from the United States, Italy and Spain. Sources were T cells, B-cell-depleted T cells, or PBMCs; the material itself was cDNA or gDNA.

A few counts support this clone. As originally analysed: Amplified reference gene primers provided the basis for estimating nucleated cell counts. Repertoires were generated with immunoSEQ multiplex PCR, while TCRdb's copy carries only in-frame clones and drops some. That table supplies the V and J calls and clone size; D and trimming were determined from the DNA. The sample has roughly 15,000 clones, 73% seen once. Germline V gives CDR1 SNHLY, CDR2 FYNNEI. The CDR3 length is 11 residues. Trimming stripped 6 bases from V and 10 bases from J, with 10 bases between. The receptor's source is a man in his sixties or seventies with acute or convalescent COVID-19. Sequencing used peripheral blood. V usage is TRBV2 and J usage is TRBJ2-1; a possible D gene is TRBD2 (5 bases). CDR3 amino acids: CASRDKREQFF. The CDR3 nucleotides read TGTGCCAGCAGGGATAAGCGGGAGCAGTTCTTC.